This T cell receptor beta chain came from a study of T cell changes during pregnancy in multiple sclerosis. Germline CDR1 and CDR2: GTSNPN and SVGIG (reference sequence). After removal of 2 bases from V and 5 bases from J, the junction contained 4 bases not matched to a gene. This CDR3 region has 13 residues. Sequencing was performed with immunoSEQ multiplex PCR; in TCRdb, only in-frame clones are kept and a portion is missing. In the table there are 90,000 to 100,000 clones, around 90% of which are singletons. The material was peripheral blood, obtained in the first trimester of pregnancy. This sequence was found in a female donor with multiple sclerosis, enrolled in a pregnancy study. The chain has TRBV30 and TRBJ2-7, with 9 bases lining up with TRBD2. CDR3 protein: CAWSSLAGNEQYF. CDR3 nucleotide sequence: TGTGCCTGGAGTTCGCTAGCGGGGAACGAGCAGTACTTC.